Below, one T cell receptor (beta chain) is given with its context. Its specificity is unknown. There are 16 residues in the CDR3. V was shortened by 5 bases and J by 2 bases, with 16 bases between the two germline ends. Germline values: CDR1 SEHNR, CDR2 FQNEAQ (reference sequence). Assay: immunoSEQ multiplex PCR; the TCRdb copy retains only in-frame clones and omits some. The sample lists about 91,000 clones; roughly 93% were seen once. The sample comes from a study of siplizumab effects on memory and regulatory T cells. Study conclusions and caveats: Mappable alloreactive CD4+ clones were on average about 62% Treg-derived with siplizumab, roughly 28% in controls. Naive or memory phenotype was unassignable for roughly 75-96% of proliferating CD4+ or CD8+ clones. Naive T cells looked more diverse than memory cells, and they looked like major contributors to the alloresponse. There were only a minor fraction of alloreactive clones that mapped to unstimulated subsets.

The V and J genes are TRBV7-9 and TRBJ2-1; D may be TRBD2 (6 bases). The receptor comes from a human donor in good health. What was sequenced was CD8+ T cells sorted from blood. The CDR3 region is CASSPGAGMAYNEQFF. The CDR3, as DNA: TGTGCCAGCAGCCCCGGGGCGGGGATGGCCTACAATGAGCAGTTCTTC.